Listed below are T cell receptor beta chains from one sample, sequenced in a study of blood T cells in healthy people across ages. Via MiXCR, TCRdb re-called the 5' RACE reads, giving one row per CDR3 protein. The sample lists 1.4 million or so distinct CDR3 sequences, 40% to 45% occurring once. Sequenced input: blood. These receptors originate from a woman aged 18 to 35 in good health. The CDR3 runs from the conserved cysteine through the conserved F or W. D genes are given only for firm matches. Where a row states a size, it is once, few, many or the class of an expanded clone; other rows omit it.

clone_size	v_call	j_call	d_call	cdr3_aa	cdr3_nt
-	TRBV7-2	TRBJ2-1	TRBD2	CASSLISGGEQFF	TGTGCCAGCAGCTTAATTAGCGGGGGTGAGCAGTTCTTC
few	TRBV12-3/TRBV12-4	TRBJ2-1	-	CASSIGDGNNEQFF	TGTGCCAGCAGCATAGGTGACGGGAACAATGAGCAGTTCTTC
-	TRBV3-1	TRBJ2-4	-	CASSQARTLAKNIQYF	TGTGCCAGCAGCCAAGCCCGGACGTTAGCTAAAAACATTCAGTACTTC
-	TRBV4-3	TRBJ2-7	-	CASSQDGPGVRGTLDEQYF	TGCGCCAGCAGTCAAGACGGTCCTGGTGTCAGGGGAACGTTAGACGAGCAGTACTTC
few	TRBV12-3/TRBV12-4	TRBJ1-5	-	CASSSEKGTNQPQHF	TGTGCCAGCAGTTCCGAGAAGGGCACCAATCAGCCCCAGCATTTT
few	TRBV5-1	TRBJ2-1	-	CASSLEQHQQFF	TGCGCCAGCAGCTTAGAACAACACCAGCAGTTCTTC
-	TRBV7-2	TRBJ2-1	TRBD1	CASSFHRGRDNEQFF	TGTGCCAGCAGCTTTCACAGGGGCAGAGACAATGAGCAGTTCTTC
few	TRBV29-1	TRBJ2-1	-	CSFRQGLNEQFF	TGCAGCTTTCGACAGGGACTGAATGAGCAGTTCTTC
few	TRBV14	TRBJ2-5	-	CASSQQRGETQYF	TGTGCCAGCAGCCAACAGAGAGGGGAGACCCAGTACTTC
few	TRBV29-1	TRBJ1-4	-	CSGGPPGATNEKLFF	TGCAGCGGAGGACCACCAGGAGCAACTAATGAAAAACTGTTTTTT
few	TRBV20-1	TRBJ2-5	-	CSVMYQETQYF	TGCAGTGTAATGTACCAAGAGACCCAGTACTTC
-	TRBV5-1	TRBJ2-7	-	CASSLGEGNIVYEQYF	TGCGCCAGCAGCTTGGGAGAGGGAAATATTGTCTACGAGCAGTACTTC
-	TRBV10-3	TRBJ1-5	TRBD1	CTISDREANQPQHF	TGTACCATCAGTGACAGGGAGGCCAATCAGCCCCAGCATTTT
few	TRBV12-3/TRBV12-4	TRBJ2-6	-	CASSSPGVRSGANVLTF	TGTGCCAGCAGTTCCCCAGGGGTTCGCTCTGGGGCCAACGTCCTGACTTTC
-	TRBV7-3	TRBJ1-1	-	CASSSITGPANTEAFF	TGTGCCAGCAGCTCGATCACCGGGCCCGCGAACACTGAAGCTTTCTTT
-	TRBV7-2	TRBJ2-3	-	CASRQTAVSSDTQYF	TGTGCCAGCAGACAGACAGCAGTCAGCTCAGATACGCAGTATTTT
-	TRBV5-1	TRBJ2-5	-	CASSLGSGGSETQYF	TGCGCCAGCAGCTTAGGCAGCGGAGGGTCGGAGACCCAGTACTTC
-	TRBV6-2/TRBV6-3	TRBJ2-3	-	CASSYEGRVPPTQYF	TGTGCCAGCAGTTACGAGGGGCGCGTTCCCCCTACGCAGTATTTT
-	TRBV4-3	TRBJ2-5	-	CASSQDPDWGETQYF	TGCGCCAGCAGCCAAGATCCAGATTGGGGAGAGACCCAGTACTTC
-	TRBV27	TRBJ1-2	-	CASSSRGEEGYTF	TGTGCCAGCAGTTCGCGAGGGGAAGAAGGCTACACCTTC
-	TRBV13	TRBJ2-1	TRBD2	CASSTSGRVGEQFF	TGTGCCAGCAGCACTAGCGGGAGGGTGGGGGAGCAGTTCTTC
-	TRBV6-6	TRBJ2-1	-	CASSYSDKLYNEQFF	TGTGCCAGCAGTTACTCCGACAAGCTTTACAATGAGCAGTTCTTC
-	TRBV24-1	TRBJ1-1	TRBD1	CATSGLGQGGLYTEAFF	TGTGCCACCAGTGGCCTTGGACAGGGAGGATTATACACTGAAGCTTTCTTT
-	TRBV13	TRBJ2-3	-	CTSSLSMDTQYF	TGTACCAGCAGCCTCTCTATGGATACGCAGTATTTT
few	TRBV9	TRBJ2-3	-	CASSVGGVADTQYF	TGTGCCAGCAGCGTAGGAGGGGTAGCAGATACGCAGTATTTT
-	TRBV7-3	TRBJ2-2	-	CASSVSVAGELFF	TGTGCCAGCAGCGTTAGCGTGGCAGGGGAGCTGTTTTTT
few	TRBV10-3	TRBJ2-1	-	CAISEGSLRGEQFF	TGTGCCATCAGTGAGGGGTCGCTGAGGGGTGAGCAGTTCTTC
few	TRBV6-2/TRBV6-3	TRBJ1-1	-	CASSGGVRPEAFF	TGTGCCAGCAGTGGAGGGGTCCGGCCTGAAGCTTTCTTT
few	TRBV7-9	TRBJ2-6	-	CAQDYKTRPSEANVLTF	TGTGCCCAGGACTATAAGACCAGGCCCTCTGAGGCCAACGTCCTGACTTTC
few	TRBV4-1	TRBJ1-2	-	CASSQPLDRYYGYTF	TGCGCCAGCAGCCAACCACTTGACAGGTACTATGGCTACACCTTC
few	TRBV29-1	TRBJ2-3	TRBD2	CSVDGLDGTDTQYF	TGCAGCGTCGATGGACTAGATGGCACAGATACGCAGTATTTT
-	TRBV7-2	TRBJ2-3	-	CASSSTPSSDTQYF	TGTGCCAGCAGCTCAACACCCTCTTCGGATACGCAGTATTTT
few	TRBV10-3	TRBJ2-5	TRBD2	CAISESEGLAGEGETQYF	TGTGCCATCAGTGAGTCTGAGGGACTAGCGGGAGAAGGGGAGACCCAGTACTTC
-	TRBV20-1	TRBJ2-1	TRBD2	CSADKAGAINEQFF	TGCAGTGCTGATAAAGCGGGAGCGATCAATGAGCAGTTCTTC
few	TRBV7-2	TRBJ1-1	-	CASSGRQGWNNEAFF	TGTGCCAGCAGCGGGCGGCAGGGGTGGAACAATGAAGCTTTCTTT